The 13 T cell receptor beta chains listed next were all sequenced from one sample in a study of tumor T cells in aggressive B-cell lymphoma. Here immunoSEQ multiplex PCR was the method, and the copy in TCRdb shows in-frame clones only, minus some. Of about 5,600 clones in the sample, 70% to 85% were seen once. Sequencing was carried out using tumor tissue. These receptors were collected from an adult with diffuse large B cell lymphoma.

This rearrangement joins TRBV2 to TRBJ2-7, with a tentative D call TRBD2 (6 bases). CDR3 length equals 12 residues. Germline CDR1 and CDR2: SNHLY and FYNNEI. Trimming removed 8 bases at V and 7 bases at J, with 15 bases between. The DNA for the CDR3 is TGTGCCAGCGAGACAGCCGGGGGAGAGCAGTACTTC. Encoded protein: CASETAGGEQYF.

This chain joins TRBV7-9 and TRBJ2-3; 7 nucleotides match TRBD2. Germline loops: CDR1 SEHNR, CDR2 FQNEAQ (reference sequence). V lost 5 bases and J lost 0; bases outside the gene matches: 5. The CDR3 sequence is 15 residues long. Written as DNA, the CDR3 is TGTGCCAGCAGCGTACTAGCGCCCAGCACAGATACGCAGTATTTT. The encoded protein is CASSVLAPSTDTQYF.

The table lists this clone with a count of one. The V gene is TRBV4-3, the J gene TRBJ2-5, with D possibly TRBD2 on 5 matching bases. The CDR3 loop spans 14 amino acids. Trimming cost V 0 bases and J 4 bases, with 9 bases left between them. Germline V lookup: CDR1 LGHNA, CDR2 YSLEER. The CDR3 nucleotides read TGCGCCAGCAGCCAAGAGACGCGGGTAGAGACCCAGTACTTC. Translating it yields CASSQETRVETQYF.

This clone was detected only a few times. This chain uses TRBV19 with TRBJ2-2; a possible D gene is TRBD1 (6 bases). V was trimmed by 4 bases and J by 9 bases, leaving 15 bases between them. The V gene's germline CDR1 is LNHDA and CDR2 SQIVND (reference sequence). The CDR3 has 14 amino acids. CDR3 sequence (DNA): TGTGCCAGTAGTAGCTCACAGGGTAGCCGGGAGCTGTTTTTT. Residues: CASSSSQGSRELFF.

The CDR3 region is CASSQERNLRGSGTDTQYF. For the CDR3, the DNA is TGTGCCAGCAGCCAAGAACGTAACCTCAGGGGTTCGGGGACAGATACGCAGTATTTT. The J gene is TRBJ2-3, the V gene TRBV7-6; TRBD1 is a possible D gene (6 bases). The CDR3 contains 19 residues. The V end was cut by 5 bases, the J end by 3 bases, with 27 bases between. Germline loops: CDR1 SGHVS, CDR2 FNYEAQ. Looking up the rest from reference TRBV7-6 and TRBJ2-3 gives the full variable domain: GAGVSQSPRYKVTKRGQDVALRCDPISGHVSLYWYRQALGQGPEFLTYFNYEAQQDKSGLPNDRFSAERPEGSISTLTIQRTEQRDSAMYRCASSQERNLRGSGTDTQYFGPGTRLTVL.

This clone appeared a few times. V usage is TRBV19 and J usage is TRBJ1-5; D uncertain. V gave up 7 bases and J gave up 5 bases, with 27 bases separating them. CDR3 length: 18 residues. CDR1 is LNHDA and CDR2 is SQIVND in the germline V gene (reference sequence). For the CDR3, the DNA is TGTGCCAGTACTCCGCGGAAATCTTTGATAATTAGTGATCAGCCCCAGCATTTT. This sequence encodes CASTPRKSLIISDQPQHF.

The V gene is TRBV5-1, the J gene TRBJ2-7; 13 bases are shared with TRBD2. Losses at the gene ends were 4 bases for V and 3 bases for J; bases not matched to a gene: 7. The CDR3 consists of 16 residues. Germline-derived CDR1 and CDR2 are SGHRS and YFSETQ. The CDR3 DNA reads TGCGCCAGCAGCCCCGGGACTAGCGGGATTTTCTACGAGCAGTACTTC. It encodes CASSPGTSGIFYEQYF.

V and J are TRBV7-2 and TRBJ2-7; D unclear. The CDR3 length is 13 residues. Between the trimmed V and J ends, which lost 3 bases and 4 bases, there was a span of 10 bases. The germline gives CDR1 SGHTA, CDR2 FQGNSA. The CDR3 DNA reads as TGTGCCAGCAGCTTTGCCCCGGGTTACGAGCAGTACTTC. Translation: CASSFAPGYEQYF.

V is TRBV7-9 and J is TRBJ2-5; tentatively, D is TRBD1 (5 bases). Looked up from germline, CDR1 is SEHNR and CDR2 is FQNEAQ (reference sequence). This CDR3 spans 14 amino acids. Trimming removed 3 bases from V and 0 bases from J, with 8 bases in between. CDR3 DNA: TGTGCCAGCAGCTTTCCAGGGTACCAAGAGACCCAGTACTTC. This translates into CASSFPGYQETQYF.

The chain is built from TRBV19 and TRBJ2-2; D not certain. CDR3 length: 15 residues. Germline values: CDR1 LNHDA, CDR2 SQIVND (reference sequence). V lost 5 bases, J lost 3 bases, and 13 bases lay in between. CDR3 region: CASSDPGLYTGELFF. Here the CDR3 DNA reads TGTGCCAGTAGTGACCCAGGCCTATACACCGGGGAGCTGTTTTTT.

In its sample, this clone was seen a few times. V is TRBV18 and J is TRBJ1-3; no definite D call. V lost 4 bases and J lost 4, with 14 bases in between. This CDR3 region has 15 residues. Germline CDR1 is KGHSH and CDR2 is LQKENI. CDR3: CASSRVESGGNTIYF. The CDR3 DNA follows: TGTGCCAGCTCACGGGTGGAATCGGGAGGAAACACCATATATTTT.

The chain couples TRBV7-9 to TRBJ2-7; 10 bases map to TRBD1. Germline V gene sequence: CDR1 SEHNR, CDR2 FQNEAQ (reference sequence). The CDR3 contains 15 residues. The trim removed 0 bases at V and 4 bases at J, leaving 3 bases unmatched. The CDR3 sequence is CASSLAGDRGYEQYF. DNA of the CDR3: TGTGCCAGCAGCTTAGCGGGGGACAGGGGTTACGAGCAGTACTTC.

This rearrangement joins TRBV5-6 to TRBJ2-3, with 10 bases lining up with TRBD2. Germline trimming cut 2 bases from V and 2 bases from J; bases unmatched to any gene: 2. CDR1 and CDR2 from the germline V gene are SGHDT and YYEEEE. The CDR3 extends over 15 amino acids. CDR3 amino acids: CASSLLAGTTDTQYF. As DNA, the CDR3 is TGTGCCAGCAGCTTACTAGCGGGGACCACAGATACGCAGTATTTT. Drawing the rest from reference TRBV5-6 and TRBJ2-3, the complete variable domain is DAGVTQSPTHLIKTRGQQVTLRCSPKSGHDTVSWYQQALGQGPQFIFQYYEEEERQRGNFPDRFSGHQFPNYSSELNVNALLLGDSALYLCASSLLAGTTDTQYFGPGTRLTVL.